Below, one T cell receptor beta chain is given with its context. Antigen unknown. A junction boundary mismatches the germline segment, possibly from a read error. The data are from a study of shared clonotypes between healthy human individuals. Findings and limits, study-wide: Among the subsets, naive ones generally showed larger estimated richness than memory ones. Sampling included only blood; tissue repertoires likely differ.

An assay was performed, and its level was deep. Original data processing: ImmunoSEQ output lacked quality scores and full-length reads, limiting matched filtering. Generated by immunoSEQ multiplex PCR, the TCRdb table keeps only in-frame clones and is missing some. From that table come the V and J calls and clone size; the DNA was used to work out D and trimming. The sample carries over a million clones, around 78% recorded once. From germline, CDR1 is SGHNT and CDR2 YYREEE (reference sequence). This CDR3 contains 15 residues. The rearrangement links TRBV5-4 to TRBJ2-1; D call uncertain. This TCR came from a man aged 18 to 30 in good health. Some clones in this sample may be carry-over from other donors' samples. The sequenced material came from memory CD4+ T cells from PBMCs. Noted subset: CD45RA-negative fraction. DNA of the CDR3: TGTGCCGGCAGCTTAGACCGGGTCCCTTACAATGAGCAGTTCTTC. Protein sequence: CAGSLDRVPYNEQFF.